The next 17 T cell receptor beta chains were all read from a single sample in a study of OX40 agonist ivuxolimab in advanced cancers. Assay used: immunoSEQ multiplex PCR; TCRdb lists only in-frame clones, some missing. The sample holds about 76,000 clones, approximately 85% seen once. This sample comprised CD4+ or CD8+ T cells sorted from blood, obtained in a trial of the OX40 agonist ivuxolimab. These receptors were taken from an adult with an advanced solid tumor such as melanoma, head and neck, liver or kidney cancer.

The chain combines TRBV9 with TRBJ2-1; 9 nucleotides line up with TRBD2. V lost 0 bases to trimming and J lost 5 bases; unmatched junction nucleotides: 3. CDR1 is SGDLS, CDR2 YYNGEE, per germline. The CDR3 totals 15 residues. The CDR3 loop reads CASSVVGTSNNEQFF. The CDR3 coding sequence is TGTGCCAGCAGCGTAGTGGGGACTAGCAACAATGAGCAGTTCTTC. Together with reference TRBV9 and TRBJ2-1, the CDR3 gives the full variable domain: DSGVTQTPKHLITATGQRVTLRCSPRSGDLSVYWYQQSLDQGLQFLIQYYNGEERAKGNILERFSAQQFPDLHSELNLSSLELGDSALYFCASSVVGTSNNEQFFGPGTRLTVL.

The V and J genes are TRBV7-8 and TRBJ1-1, with 9 bases identical to TRBD1. The CDR3 contains 17 residues. Germline CDR1 and CDR2: SGHVS and FQNEAQ. V lost 2 bases and J lost 0; bases outside the gene matches: 7. In nucleotides, the CDR3 is TGTGCCAGCAGCTTAAGACCGGGACAGGGAATGAACACTGAAGCTTTCTTT. Translated: CASSLRPGQGMNTEAFF.

V is TRBV7-8 and J is TRBJ2-7; D uncertain. V was clipped by 5 bases and J by 2 bases, with 10 bases between them. Germline V gives CDR1 SGHVS, CDR2 FQNEAQ. This CDR3 region has 13 residues. The CDR3 here is CASSPSYTYEQYF. The CDR3 coding sequence is TGTGCCAGCAGCCCGTCATATACCTACGAGCAGTACTTC.

The chain is built from TRBV5-4 and TRBJ2-1; 9 bases line up with TRBD1. V was pared by 3 bases and J by 7 bases, with 2 bases of the junction left unmatched. The germline CDR1 and CDR2 sequences are SGHNT and YYREEE (reference sequence). This CDR3 has 13 amino acids. CDR3 sequence (DNA): TGTGCCAGCAGCTCGGGACAGGGAAATGAGCAGTTCTTC. Translated: CASSSGQGNEQFF. The full variable domain, its missing parts supplied by reference TRBV5-4 and TRBJ2-1, is ETGVTQSPTHLIKTRGQQVTLRCSSQSGHNTVSWYQQALGQGPQFIFQYYREEENGRGNFPPRFSGLQFPNYSSELNVNALELDDSALYLCASSSGQGNEQFFGPGTRLTVL.

This rearrangement joins TRBV5-1 to TRBJ2-5, with 7 nucleotides matching TRBD1. Germline V gene sequence: CDR1 SGHRS, CDR2 YFSETQ. The V gene end was trimmed by 5 bases and the J gene end by 2 bases; junction bases not matched to a gene: 9. This CDR3 is 15 amino acids long. The DNA of the CDR3 is TGCGCCAGCAGGGATGCGACAGGGCCTCAAGAGACCCAGTACTTC. Protein: CASRDATGPQETQYF.

The genes are TRBV7-2 and TRBJ2-7; no reliable D call. CDR1 SGHTA and CDR2 FQGNSA come from the germline V gene. Trimming pared 1 base from V and 1 base from J, leaving 14 bases between. The CDR3 contains 16 residues. Written as DNA, the CDR3 is TGTGCCAGCAGCTTAGTCCCAGAACCACCTTCCTACGAGCAGTACTTC. Residues: CASSLVPEPPSYEQYF.

V gene TRBV7-8 combines with J gene TRBJ2-1; TRBD2 matches at 8 bases. Germline values: CDR1 SGHVS, CDR2 FQNEAQ. The CDR3 has 14 amino acids. V was pared by 10 bases and J by 8 bases, with 13 bases of the junction left unmatched. The CDR3 coding sequence is TGTGCCATCAGACCGGGACTAGAATCCCATGAGCAGTTCTTC. Amino acids: CAIRPGLESHEQFF.

This chain uses TRBV2 with TRBJ2-1; D ambiguous. CDR1 is SNHLY and CDR2 is FYNNEI in the germline V gene. The CDR3 covers 14 residues. Between the trimmed V and J ends, which lost 3 bases and 0 bases, there was a span of 6 bases. This chain's CDR3 is CASSEISSYNEQFF. CDR3 DNA: TGTGCCAGCAGTGAGATAAGCTCCTACAATGAGCAGTTCTTC.

The chain joins TRBV10-1 to TRBJ2-7, with 7 bases that match TRBD2. The CDR3 runs to 19 residues. Unmatched junction bases numbered 20, after V lost 4 bases and J lost 2 bases. Germline CDR1 and CDR2: WNHNN and SYGVQD (reference sequence). CDR3 sequence (DNA): TGCGCCAGCAGTGGGAGGGGTTTACGGACTGGCGGGAGACCCTACGAGCAGTACTTC. It is translated as CASSGRGLRTGGRPYEQYF.

V and J are TRBV9 and TRBJ1-1; perhaps TRBD1 as D (5 bases). Between the trimmed V and J ends, which lost 4 bases and 2 bases, there was a span of 12 bases. CDR3 length: 14 residues. CDR1 SGDLS and CDR2 YYNGEE come from the germline V gene. CDR3 DNA sequence: TGTGCCAGCAGCCGGGGGAATAGTAACACTGAAGCTTTCTTT. Translated: CASSRGNSNTEAFF.

V is TRBV30 and J is TRBJ1-5, with 7 bases aligning to TRBD1. The length of the CDR3 is 15 residues. Germline loops: CDR1 GTSNPN, CDR2 SVGIG (reference sequence). The ends lost 3 bases at V and 0 bases at J; junction bases unmatched: 5. This CDR3 reads CAWSEGQISNQPQHF. The CDR3 DNA reads TGTGCCTGGAGCGAGGGACAGATTAGCAATCAGCCCCAGCATTTT.

V is TRBV4-3 and J is TRBJ2-7, with D perhaps TRBD2 (6 bases). CDR3 size: 13 residues. Trimming stripped 6 bases from V and 0 bases from J, with 9 bases between. The germline V gene has CDR1 LGHNA and CDR2 YSLEER. The CDR3 DNA follows: TGCGCCAGCAGGGAGGGAAGCTCCTACGAGCAGTACTTC. Protein: CASREGSSYEQYF.

The chain is built from TRBV6-5 and TRBJ1-4, with D possibly TRBD1 on 5 matching bases. Germline loops: CDR1 MNHEY, CDR2 SVGAGI. This CDR3 is 13 amino acids long. Trimming left V 5 bases short and J 9 bases short, with 13 bases between. The CDR3 region is CASSTPGGQKLFF. The CDR3 DNA reads as TGTGCCAGCAGTACACCGGGGGGTCAAAAACTGTTTTTT.

The V gene is TRBV2, the J gene TRBJ2-7, with 7 bases lining up with TRBD2. The CDR3 length is 14 residues. V was pared by 8 bases and J by 4 bases, with 11 bases of the junction left unmatched. Germline V gives CDR1 SNHLY, CDR2 FYNNEI. In DNA, the CDR3 is TGTGCCAGCGACGGGGGAGGGCTAATTTACGAGCAGTACTTC. Protein product: CASDGGGLIYEQYF.

V and J are TRBV11-2 and TRBJ2-1; 8 bases fit TRBD2. The CDR3 runs to 15 residues. Germline V gene lookup returns CDR1 SGHAT and CDR2 FQNNGV. V lost 7 bases to trimming and J lost 5 bases; unmatched junction nucleotides: 10. CDR3: CASTSTSGRHNEQFF. CDR3 coding DNA: TGTGCCAGCACCTCCACTAGCGGCCGACACAATGAGCAGTTCTTC. The full variable domain, rest sourced from reference TRBV11-2 and TRBJ2-1, is EAGVAQSPRYKIIEKRQSVAFWCNPISGHATLYWYQQILGQGPKLLIQFQNNGVVDDSQLPKDRFSAERLKGVDSTLKIQPAKLEDSAVYLCASTSTSGRHNEQFFGPGTRLTVL.

This clone was observed a handful of times. The V and J genes are TRBV7-2 and TRBJ2-3; 8 bases match TRBD2. Germline V gene data show CDR1 as SGHTA and CDR2 as FQGNSA. There are 15 residues in the CDR3. V was clipped by 4 bases and J by 1 base; unmatched bases: 4. CDR3 in DNA: TGTGCCAGCAGCTCCGGGGGGGCCGGCACAGATACGCAGTATTTT. Translated, it gives CASSSGGAGTDTQYF. Using reference TRBV7-2 and TRBJ2-3 for the parts outside the CDR3, the full variable domain is GAGVSQSPSNKVTEKGKDVELRCDPISGHTALYWYRQSLGQGLEFLIYFQGNSAPDKSGLPSDRFSAERTGGSVSTLTIQRTQQEDSAVYLCASSSGGAGTDTQYFGPGTRLTVL.

This chain joins TRBV12-5 and TRBJ2-3; perhaps TRBD1 as D (7 bases). The CDR3 totals 16 residues. V dropped 2 bases and J dropped 2 bases, with 14 bases sitting between them. Germline loops: CDR1 LGHNT, CDR2 FRNRAP. In nucleotides, the CDR3 is TGTGCTAGTGGTTTGTACCAGGGGGGCCTCACAGATACGCAGTATTTT. Its translation: CASGLYQGGLTDTQYF.